This T cell receptor beta chain was profiled in a study of blood T cells in healthy people across ages. Donors each provided 8 to 10 milliliters of peripheral blood. With a J-beta primer mix and a sample-barcoded 5' primer, a second PCR ran 7 to 11 cycles. Each cDNA molecule received a tag from a template-switch adaptor that had 12 random nucleotides. Per sample, CDR3-containing paired-end reads numbered at least 3 million. TCRdb redid the calling of the 5' RACE reads with MiXCR, one entry per CDR3 protein. The profile shows 600,000 to 1,000,000 distinct CDR3 sequences, about 62% of them singletons. Trimming removed 6 bases at V and 8 bases at J, with 12 bases between. This CDR3 has 12 residues. A remark on this clonotype: Its antigen is currently unknown.

Study-level findings and limits: TCR beta diversity, measured per million T cells, fell in a roughly linear way with age.

The sequenced material came from blood. This chain joins TRBV12-3 or TRBV12-4 and TRBJ2-3; no reliable D call. The TCR sequence derives from a man aged 30 to 45 in good health. The CDR3 bases are TGTGCCAGCAGCCCCCCCCTGAGTACGCAGTATTTT. It encodes CASSPPLSTQYF.